The 30 T cell receptor beta chains listed next were all sequenced from one sample in a study of blood T cell repertoires in COVID-19. The repertoire was sequenced with immunoSEQ multiplex PCR; TCRdb's copy has only in-frame clones and lacks some. The repertoire holds tens of thousands of clones, with 88% as singletons. Sequencing input: peripheral blood. Receptors were obtained from a human donor with active COVID-19. The donor label of this sample is uncertain.

The sample holds one count of this clone. This rearrangement joins TRBV5-1 to TRBJ2-7; 10 bases are shared with TRBD2. The CDR3 is 14 residues long. The J segment lost 6 bases and the V segment lost 2 bases, leaving 5 bases of the junction unmatched. Germline V gene data show CDR1 as SGHRS and CDR2 as YFSETQ. This chain's CDR3 is CASSFQTSGLEQYF. For the CDR3, the DNA is TGCGCCAGCAGCTTCCAGACTAGCGGGCTCGAGCAGTACTTC.

The chain has TRBV7-2 and TRBJ2-3; the D gene is possibly TRBD2 (6 bases). Trimming took 2 bases from V and 8 from J, leaving 17 bases between them. The CDR3 is 15 residues long. Germline CDR1 and CDR2: SGHTA and FQGNSA. CDR3 residues: CASSLLGFSGGTQYF. The CDR3 DNA follows: TGTGCCAGCAGCTTACTCGGTTTCTCCGGGGGTACGCAGTATTTT.

The CDR3 coding sequence is TGTGCCAGCAGCTTGGGGGGGACAGGGGGTTCCTACGAGCAGTACTTC. This sequence encodes CASSLGGTGGSYEQYF. The rearrangement joins TRBV5-4 to TRBJ2-7; 11 bases are a match to TRBD1. CDR1 is SGHNT, CDR2 YYREEE, per germline (reference sequence). V was pared by 0 bases and J by 1 base, with 3 bases of the junction left unmatched. This CDR3 contains 16 residues.

This clone showed up just once. This chain connects TRBV9 to TRBJ1-2; D might be TRBD1 (6 bases). V lost 0 bases, J lost 8 bases, and 17 bases lay in between. CDR1 is SGDLS and CDR2 is YYNGEE in the germline V gene. The CDR3 runs 15 residues. CDR3 in amino acids: CASSVEPANRDGYTF. The CDR3 DNA reads TGTGCCAGCAGCGTAGAACCGGCGAACAGGGACGGCTACACCTTC.

The gene calls are TRBV5-1 and TRBJ1-4, with 8 bases that match TRBD1. The CDR3 has 16 amino acids. CDR1 is SGHRS and CDR2 is YFSETQ in the germline V gene. V dropped 4 bases and J dropped 5; count of bases not matched to a gene: 10. In DNA form, the CDR3 reads TGCGCCAGCAGCGTTACACCGGGACAGGCGAATGAAAAACTGTTTTTT. Its protein product is CASSVTPGQANEKLFF.

The rearrangement uses TRBV2 and TRBJ2-1; a weak D match, TRBD2 (6 bases). Deletions cut 2 bases from V and 9 bases from J, with 17 bases between. This CDR3 spans 15 amino acids. The germline V gene encodes CDR1 SNHLY and CDR2 FYNNEI. DNA of the CDR3: TGTGCCAGCAGTGAATACTCGGGGAGGTCGGGTGAGCAGTTCTTC. Amino acids: CASSEYSGRSGEQFF. The variable domain in full, completed from reference TRBV2 and TRBJ2-1, reads EPEVTQTPSHQVTQMGQEVILRCVPISNHLYFYWYRQILGQKVEFLVSFYNNEISEKSEIFDDQFSVERPDGSNFTLKIRSTKLEDSAMYFCASSEYSGRSGEQFFGPGTRLTVL.

The rearrangement links TRBV2 to TRBJ2-7; 8 positions agree with TRBD1. V lost 6 bases to trimming and J lost 6 bases; unmatched junction nucleotides: 7. Looked up from germline, CDR1 is SNHLY and CDR2 is FYNNEI. The CDR3 has 13 amino acids. The CDR3 loop is CASSGQGIPEQYF. As DNA, the CDR3 is TGTGCCAGCAGCGGACAGGGAATTCCCGAGCAGTACTTC.

The chain has TRBV2 and TRBJ2-7, with 7 bases aligning to TRBD1. Germline loops: CDR1 SNHLY, CDR2 FYNNEI. The CDR3 spans 13 residues. V was clipped by 5 bases and J by 0 bases; unmatched bases: 1. The CDR3 loop reads CASSYRGSYEQYF. In nucleotides, the CDR3 is TGTGCCAGCAGTTACAGGGGCTCCTACGAGCAGTACTTC.

The chain joins TRBV4-2 to TRBJ2-1; TRBD2 agrees at 8 bases. The CDR3 is 17 amino acids. Germline lookup yields CDR1 LGHNA and CDR2 YNFKEQ. V lost 2 bases to trimming and J lost 5 bases; unmatched junction nucleotides: 11. The CDR3 loop is CASSQRPGTRDDNEQFF. The CDR3 coding sequence is TGTGCCAGCAGCCAACGTCCCGGGACTAGAGACGACAATGAGCAGTTCTTC.

Only one count was recorded for this clone. The gene calls are TRBV28 and TRBJ2-1; 8 bases match TRBD2. The V gene's germline CDR1 is MDHEN and CDR2 SYDVKM. This CDR3 contains 14 residues. Losses at the gene ends were 10 bases for V and 4 bases for J; bases not matched to a gene: 9. Here the CDR3 DNA reads TGTGCCACCGGACTAGCTGAAAGATACAATGAGCAGTTCTTC. Its protein product is CATGLAERYNEQFF.

This rearrangement joins TRBV5-4 to TRBJ2-7, with 7 bases lining up with TRBD1. The CDR3 spans 13 residues. Germline trimming cut 2 bases from V and 2 bases from J; bases unmatched to any gene: 1. Germline V lookup: CDR1 SGHNT, CDR2 YYREEE (reference sequence). The DNA for the CDR3 is TGTGCCAGCAGCTTTACAGGGGCCTACGAGCAGTACTTC. It specifies CASSFTGAYEQYF.

The chain is built from TRBV4-1 and TRBJ2-5; TRBD1 aligns across 7 bases. The germline gives CDR1 MGHRA, CDR2 YSYEKL. CDR3 length: 17 residues. The V and J ends lost 0 bases and 5 bases, in that order; junction bases with no gene match: 12. CDR3 residues: CASSQDPGQRGRETQYF. In DNA form, the CDR3 reads TGCGCCAGCAGCCAAGATCCGGGACAGCGCGGGCGGGAGACCCAGTACTTC.

This clone occurred once. This chain connects TRBV7-6 to TRBJ2-5, with D possibly matching TRBD1 (5 bases). The germline CDR1 and CDR2 sequences are SGHVS and FNYEAQ. Trimming took 6 bases from V and 1 from J, leaving 9 bases between them. The CDR3 consists of 13 residues. CDR3 in DNA: TGTGCCAGCAGTCGACAGCTCCAAGAGACCCAGTACTTC. It translates to CASSRQLQETQYF.

This chain links TRBV19 with TRBJ2-2; TRBD2 matches 10 bases. Germline V gives CDR1 LNHDA, CDR2 SQIVND (reference sequence). The CDR3 is 17 residues long. The ends lost 3 bases at V and 4 bases at J; junction bases unmatched: 8. CDR3 protein: CASSIFLAGAGTGELFF. The CDR3 DNA sequence: TGTGCCAGTAGTATCTTCCTAGCGGGAGCTGGCACCGGGGAGCTGTTTTTT.

The chain recombines TRBV5-1 with TRBJ1-2, with a weak D call TRBD1 (5 bases). V dropped 4 bases and J dropped 5 bases, with 12 bases sitting between them. The CDR3 loop spans 13 amino acids. Germline CDR1 reads SGHRS; CDR2 reads YFSETQ. The CDR3 protein is CASSVDSRYGYTF. DNA for the CDR3: TGCGCCAGCAGCGTAGACAGCCGATATGGCTACACCTTC.

The J gene is TRBJ2-7, the V gene TRBV29-1; weak D call: TRBD1 (6 bases). The CDR3 has 15 residues. Germline V gene data show CDR1 as SQVTM and CDR2 as ANQGSEA. V was trimmed by 4 bases and J by 3 bases, leaving 19 bases between them. The CDR3 region is CSVVGALPLLYEQYF. The CDR3 DNA reads as TGCAGCGTTGTGGGGGCTCTCCCTCTACTCTACGAGCAGTACTTC.

The chain joins TRBV2 to TRBJ2-1, with TRBD1 identical over 10 bases. CDR3 length: 17 amino acids. Looked up from germline, CDR1 is SNHLY and CDR2 is FYNNEI. After removal of 11 bases from V and 1 base from J, the junction contained 14 bases not matched to a gene. As DNA, the CDR3 is TGTGCCCAATCGGGGACAGGGGATTACAGGTCCTACAATGAGCAGTTCTTC. The encoded protein is CAQSGTGDYRSYNEQFF.

The chain carries TRBV11-3 and TRBJ2-5; no reliable D call. CDR1 is SGHNT and CDR2 is YENEEA in the germline V gene. This CDR3 spans 13 amino acids. The ends were cut back, 5 bases at V and 5 bases at J, with 12 bases in the middle. Here the CDR3 reads CASSVLASETQYF. The CDR3 DNA is TGTGCCAGCAGCGTCCTTGCGTCGGAGACCCAGTACTTC.

This sequence joins TRBV6-1 and TRBJ1-2; D perhaps matches TRBD1 (5 bases). The germline V gene encodes CDR1 MNHNS and CDR2 SASEGT. This CDR3 comprises 14 residues. V was pared by 1 base and J by 3 bases, with 9 bases between. CDR3: CASSEVEGDYGYTF. CDR3 DNA sequence: TGTGCCAGCAGTGAAGTCGAAGGGGACTATGGCTACACCTTC.

This clone was seen a few times. V and J are TRBV5-1 and TRBJ1-6; 7 positions match TRBD1. The CDR3 contains 14 residues. J lost 7 bases, V lost 7 bases, and 8 bases had no gene match. The germline V gene encodes CDR1 SGHRS and CDR2 YFSETQ. The CDR3 region is CASHGTAENSPLHF. In nucleotides, the CDR3 is TGCGCCAGCCACGGGACAGCAGAGAATTCACCCCTCCACTTT.

CDR3 sequence reads: CASTPAGINTGELFF. CDR3 nucleotide sequence: TGTGCCAGCACCCCGGCGGGGATCAACACCGGGGAGCTGTTTTTT. The rearrangement links TRBV6-5 to TRBJ2-2, with D possibly TRBD2 on 6 matching bases. Germline V lookup: CDR1 MNHEY, CDR2 SVGAGI. This CDR3 has 15 amino acids. Trimming took 7 bases from V and 2 from J, leaving 14 bases between them.

The CDR3 sequence is CASSIESQVYSGANVLTF. The CDR3 coding sequence is TGTGCCAGTAGTATAGAATCACAGGTGTACTCTGGGGCCAACGTCCTGACTTTC. This chain joins TRBV19 and TRBJ2-6; D perhaps matches TRBD1 (5 bases). Germline CDR1 and CDR2: LNHDA and SQIVND (reference sequence). V gave up 0 bases and J gave up 0 bases, with 12 bases separating them. The CDR3 extends over 18 amino acids.

The rearrangement joins TRBV30 to TRBJ1-1; 9 bases map to TRBD1. The CDR3 loop spans 13 amino acids. Germline values: CDR1 GTSNPN, CDR2 SVGIG (reference sequence). V trimming: 2 bases; J trimming: 4 bases; junction bases outside the gene matches: 2. CDR3 loop: CAWSLQGATEAFF. The CDR3 nucleotides read TGTGCCTGGAGTTTACAGGGGGCCACTGAAGCTTTCTTT.

V usage is TRBV20-1 and J usage is TRBJ2-6, with D perhaps matching TRBD2 (6 bases). The CDR3 sequence is 16 residues long. Looked up from germline, CDR1 is DFQATT and CDR2 is SNEGSKA (reference sequence). V lost 3 bases and J lost 0, with 12 bases in between. In DNA form, the CDR3 reads TGCAGTGCTAGTCGCGGGGCGACCTCTGGGGCCAACGTCCTGACTTTC. It translates to CSASRGATSGANVLTF.

V is TRBV5-4 and J is TRBJ1-3, with D perhaps matching TRBD1 (5 bases). CDR3 length equals 15 residues. Germline V gene data show CDR1 as SGHNT and CDR2 as YYREEE (reference sequence). V lost 0 bases and J 0 bases, leaving 7 bases between the germline ends. The CDR3 spells CASSLAGGSGNTIYF. As DNA, the CDR3 is TGTGCCAGCAGCTTGGCCGGGGGCTCTGGAAACACCATATATTTT.

This clone has just a few counts. CDR3 coding DNA: TGTGCCAGCAGTTTGAGTAATTCACCCCTCCACTTT. It translates to CASSLSNSPLHF. The genes are TRBV28 and TRBJ1-6; D unresolved. CDR1 is MDHEN, CDR2 SYDVKM, per germline. The V end was cut by 3 bases, the J end by 6 bases, with 3 bases between. This CDR3 contains 12 residues. Drawing the rest from reference TRBV28 and TRBJ1-6, the complete variable domain is DVKVTQSSRYLVKRTGEKVFLECVQDMDHENMFWYRQDPGLGLRLIYFSYDVKMKEKGDIPEGYSVSREKKERFSLILESASTNQTSMYLCASSLSNSPLHFGNGTRLTVT.

The rearrangement uses TRBV28 and TRBJ2-1; 13 nucleotides agree with TRBD2. The V gene end was trimmed by 5 bases and the J gene end by 2 bases; junction bases not matched to a gene: 18. The CDR3 spans 21 residues. The germline V gene has CDR1 MDHEN and CDR2 SYDVKM. CDR3 in amino acids: CASSPVAGTSGNLRAYNEQFF. The CDR3 DNA sequence: TGTGCCAGCAGTCCCGTCGCAGGGACTAGCGGGAACCTCAGGGCCTACAATGAGCAGTTCTTC.

CDR3 coding DNA: TGTGCTAGTGGTTTGAACGGGGAGGGCCGGTCGTCCTATGGCTACACCTTC. Translated, it gives CASGLNGEGRSSYGYTF. The rearrangement links TRBV12-5 to TRBJ1-2; D is ambiguous. Germline V gives CDR1 LGHNT, CDR2 FRNRAP. Trimming removed 2 bases at V and 4 bases at J, with 20 bases between. There are 17 residues in the CDR3.

The chain is built from TRBV21-1 and TRBJ2-1; the listed D gene, TRBD2, was not tested against the DNA. TRBV21-1 corresponds to a pseudogene. The CDR3 length is 16 residues. The CDR3 loop is CVSREPGTSGYGEQFF. The CDR3 bases are TGTGTCTCCCGGGAGCCCGGAACTAGCGGGTACGGGGAGCAGTTCTTC.

The V gene is TRBV3-1 (or the pseudogene TRBV3-2), the J gene TRBJ1-2; D is undetermined. Trimming cost V 3 bases and J 8 bases, with 16 bases left between them. Germline CDR1 is LGHDT and CDR2 is YNNKEL (reference sequence). This CDR3 spans 14 amino acids. CDR3 protein: CASSQGEVMGGYTF. CDR3 sequence (DNA): TGTGCCAGCAGCCAGGGCGAAGTAATGGGCGGCTACACCTTC.